This is a list of T cell receptor beta chains from one sample in a study of shared T cell receptors in the human thymus. Repertoires were generated with immunoSEQ multiplex PCR, while TCRdb's copy carries only in-frame clones and drops some. Among almost 550,000 clones, around 78% were seen once, and the ten largest hold about 0.014%. The sample was also linked to a second study, of human thymus T cells.

Sequenced sample: thymocytes. These receptors all come from a boy younger than two with a congenital heart defect. Both conserved end residues are part of each CDR3. The D gene is left open where the match is weak. Some rows have no size entry. The others give once, few or many, or a class for an expanded clone.

>TRBV4-3|TRBJ1-1|-|-|14
CASSQRNRNTEAFF
TGCGCCAGCAGCCAGCGTAACAGGAACACTGAAGCTTTCTTT
>TRBV29-1|TRBJ2-5|-|-|11
CSLRLQETQYF
TGCAGCTTACGACTACAAGAGACCCAGTACTTC
>TRBV6-5|TRBJ2-7|-|-|15
CASSPSGTRHVEQYF
TGTGCCAGCAGCCCCTCCGGGACTCGCCATGTAGAGCAGTACTTC
>TRBV29-1|TRBJ1-5|TRBD1|-|15
CSVDTGGDSNQPQHF
TGCAGCGTTGACACAGGGGGAGATAGCAATCAGCCCCAGCATTTT
>TRBV9|TRBJ2-7|-|-|15
CASSAERVPSYEQYF
TGTGCCAGCAGCGCTGAGCGGGTACCCTCCTACGAGCAGTACTTC
>TRBV27|TRBJ2-5|TRBD1|-|14
CASSFDRGEETQYF
TGTGCCAGCAGTTTCGACAGGGGGGAAGAGACCCAGTACTTC
>TRBV4-1|TRBJ2-6|TRBD1|-|18
CASSLVVDRSAGANVLTF
TGCGCCAGCAGCCTAGTTGTGGACAGGTCTGCGGGGGCCAACGTCCTGACTTTC
>TRBV27|TRBJ1-2|TRBD1|few|14
CASSLSRDRDGYTF
TGTGCCAGCAGTTTATCCCGGGACAGGGATGGCTACACCTTC
>TRBV5-1|TRBJ2-1|-|-|17
CAPPPLGLRECYNEQFF
TGCGCCCCCCCGCCCCTCGGTCTGAGGGAGTGCTACAATGAGCAGTTCTTC
>TRBV9|TRBJ2-1|TRBD1|-|16
CASSDLGTGDYNEQFF
TGTGCCAGCAGCGACCTCGGGACAGGGGACTACAATGAGCAGTTCTTC
>TRBV14|TRBJ2-7|-|-|15
CASSQDETRNYEQYF
TGTGCCAGCAGCCAGGATGAGACACGGAACTACGAGCAGTACTTC
>TRBV10-3|TRBJ2-2|TRBD1|once|15
CAIRRTGSNTGELFF
TGTGCCATCAGGCGGACAGGGTCGAACACCGGGGAGCTGTTTTTT
>TRBV10-3|TRBJ2-7|-|-|18
CAISESGQGRIGSYEQYF
TGTGCCATCAGTGAGTCTGGGCAGGGCCGCATCGGATCTTACGAGCAGTACTTC
>TRBV6-5|TRBJ2-7|-|-|13
CASSYSGTYEQYF
TGTGCCAGCAGTTATAGCGGAACCTACGAGCAGTACTTC
>TRBV12-5|TRBJ2-5|TRBD2|-|18
CASGPAGGAGEGQETQYF
TGTGCTAGTGGGCCTGCGGGGGGAGCGGGAGAAGGGCAAGAGACCCAGTACTTC
>TRBV27|TRBJ2-7|-|-|16
CASSLRRPLSMYEQYF
TGTGCCAGCAGTTTAAGGAGACCCCTGTCGATGTACGAGCAGTACTTC
>TRBV4-1|TRBJ2-7|TRBD2|-|16
CANSQDRLADPNEQYF
TGCGCCAACAGCCAAGATAGACTAGCGGACCCTAATGAGCAGTACTTC
>TRBV7-2|TRBJ2-5|-|-|17
CASSLGGPTSGQETQYF
TGTGCCAGCAGCTTGGGGGGGCCCACTTCAGGACAAGAGACCCAGTACTTC
>TRBV5-6|TRBJ2-7|TRBD1|-|19
CASSLRRDRVKGASYEQYF
TGTGCCAGCAGCTTGAGGCGGGACAGGGTTAAGGGGGCCTCCTACGAGCAGTACTTC
>TRBV5-1|TRBJ1-2|TRBD1|-|15
CASLRGTASNYGYTF
TGCGCCAGCTTACGCGGGACAGCATCCAACTATGGCTACACCTTC
>TRBV9|TRBJ1-2|TRBD1|-|17
CASSGPPPGQGNYGYTF
TGTGCCAGCAGCGGACCCCCCCCCGGACAGGGCAACTATGGCTACACCTTC
>TRBV28|TRBJ1-1|-|-|12
CATTPGIPDAFF
TGTGCCACGACACCAGGGATCCCTGACGCTTTCTTT
>TRBV5-1|TRBJ1-1|TRBD1|-|12
CASSLDRGAAFF
TGCGCCAGCAGCTTGGACAGGGGGGCCGCTTTCTTT
>TRBV27|TRBJ2-1|TRBD2|-|13
CASSHGEGNEQFF
TGTGCCAGCAGCCATGGGGAGGGCAATGAGCAGTTCTTC
>TRBV7-9|TRBJ2-5|-|-|13
CASSLGAEETQYF
TGTGCCAGCAGCTTAGGGGCCGAAGAGACCCAGTACTTC
>TRBV27|TRBJ2-6|-|-|18
CASSLLGGVPGGANVLTF
TGTGCCAGCAGTTTACTTGGAGGGGTCCCCGGTGGGGCCAACGTCCTGACTTTC
>TRBV5-6|TRBJ2-7|-|-|12
CASSFPQDEQYF
TGTGCCAGCAGCTTCCCCCAGGACGAGCAGTACTTC
>TRBV27|TRBJ2-1|-|-|16
CASSLNSAKEGNEQFF
TGTGCCAGCAGTTTAAATAGCGCCAAGGAGGGGAATGAGCAGTTCTTC
>TRBV4-3|TRBJ2-1|-|-|16
CASSQEGAALYNEQFF
TGCGCCAGCAGCCAAGAAGGGGCGGCCCTCTACAATGAGCAGTTCTTC
>TRBV14|TRBJ2-1|TRBD1|few|16
CASSQEWDSLYNEQFF
TGTGCCAGCAGCCAAGAATGGGACAGTCTCTACAATGAGCAGTTCTTC
>TRBV30|TRBJ1-2|TRBD1|-|16
CAWSGGWTGGNYGYTF
TGTGCCTGGAGTGGCGGGTGGACAGGGGGTAACTATGGCTACACCTTC
>TRBV27|TRBJ2-2|-|-|13
CASTRANTGELFF
TGTGCCAGCACCAGGGCGAACACCGGGGAGCTGTTTTTT